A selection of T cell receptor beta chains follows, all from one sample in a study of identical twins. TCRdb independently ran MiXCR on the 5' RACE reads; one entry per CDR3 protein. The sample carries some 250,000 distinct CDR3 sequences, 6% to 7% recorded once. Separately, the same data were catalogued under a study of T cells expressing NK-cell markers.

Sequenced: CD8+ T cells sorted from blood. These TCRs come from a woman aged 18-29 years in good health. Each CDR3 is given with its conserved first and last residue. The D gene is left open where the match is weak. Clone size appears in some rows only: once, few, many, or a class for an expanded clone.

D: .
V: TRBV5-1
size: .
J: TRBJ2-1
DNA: TGCGCCAGCAGGGGGGAAGGGGGTATGGATGAGCAGTTCTTC
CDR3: CASRGEGGMDEQFF

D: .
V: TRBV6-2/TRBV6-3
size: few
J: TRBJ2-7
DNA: TGTGCCAGCAGTTACTCGAGTAGCGGCAGCGAGCAGTACTTC
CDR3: CASSYSSSGSEQYF

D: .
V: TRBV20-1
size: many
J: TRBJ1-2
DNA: TGCAGTGCTAGATCCCACGGGGATGGCTACACCTTC
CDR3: CSARSHGDGYTF

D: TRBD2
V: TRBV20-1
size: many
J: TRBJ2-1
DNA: TGCAGTGCTAGAGGAGGACTAGCTGGATACAATGAGCAGTTCTTC
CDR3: CSARGGLAGYNEQFF

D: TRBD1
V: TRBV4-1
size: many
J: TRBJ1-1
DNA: TGCGCCAGCAGCCAGCAAGGACAGGGGGCGAGGGGAGGACGAAACACTGAAGCTTTCTTT
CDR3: CASSQQGQGARGGRNTEAFF

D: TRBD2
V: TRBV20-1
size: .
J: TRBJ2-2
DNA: TGCAGTGCTAATAGCGGGAGTGGTACCGGGGAGCTGTTTTTT
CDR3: CSANSGSGTGELFF

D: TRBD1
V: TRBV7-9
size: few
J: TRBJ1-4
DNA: TGTGCCAGCAGAAAAGACACAGGGGGCAGGTTGAATGAAAAACTGTTTTTT
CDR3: CASRKDTGGRLNEKLFF

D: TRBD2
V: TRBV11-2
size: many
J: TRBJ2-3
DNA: TGTGCCAGCAGCTTCCGCGTCTGGGAGCGGGGGGGGGCAGATACGCAGTATTTT
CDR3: CASSFRVWERGGADTQYF

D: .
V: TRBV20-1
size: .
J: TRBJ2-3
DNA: TGCAGTGCTCCTCACTTTGGGGGAGCCACAGATACGCAGTATTTT
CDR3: CSAPHFGGATDTQYF

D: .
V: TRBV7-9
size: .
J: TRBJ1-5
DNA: TGTGCCAGCAGCTTAGCGGTTAATTCTGCTAGCAATCAGCCCCAGCATTTT
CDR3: CASSLAVNSASNQPQHF

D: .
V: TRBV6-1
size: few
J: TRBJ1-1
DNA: TGTGCCAGCAGCAATCTCCTTTGGACTGAAGCTTTCTTT
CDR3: CASSNLLWTEAFF

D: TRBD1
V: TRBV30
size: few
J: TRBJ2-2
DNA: TGTGCCTGGACGAAGGGGGCGACGAACACCGGGGAGCTGTTTTTT
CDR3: CAWTKGATNTGELFF

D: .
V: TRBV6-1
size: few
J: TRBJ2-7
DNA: TGTGCCAGCAGTCTCCCCTCTCTAAGGGAGCAGTACTTC
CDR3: CASSLPSLREQYF

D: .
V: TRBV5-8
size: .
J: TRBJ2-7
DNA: TGTGCCATCAGCCTGGGGCTCCTCGAGCAGTACTTC
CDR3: CAISLGLLEQYF

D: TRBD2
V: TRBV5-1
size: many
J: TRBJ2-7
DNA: TGCGCCAGCAGCGCAACGGGACTAGTCCACGAGCAGTACTTC
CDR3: CASSATGLVHEQYF

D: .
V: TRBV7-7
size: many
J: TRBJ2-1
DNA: TGTGCTAGCAGCCTCAGTTTCTACAATGAGCAGTTCTTC
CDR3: CASSLSFYNEQFF

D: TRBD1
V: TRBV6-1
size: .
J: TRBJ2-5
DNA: TGTGCCAGCAGCACAGGGACAGACAAGCAAGAGACCCAGTACTTC
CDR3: CASSTGTDKQETQYF

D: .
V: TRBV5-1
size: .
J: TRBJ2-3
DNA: TGCGCCAGCAACGGCAGGGCCACAGATACGCAGTATTTT
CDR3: CASNGRATDTQYF

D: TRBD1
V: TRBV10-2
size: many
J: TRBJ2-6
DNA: TGCGCCAGCAGTGAGTCTCCCGGACAGGGTGAAAGAGGGGCCAACGTCCTGACTTTC
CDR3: CASSESPGQGERGANVLTF

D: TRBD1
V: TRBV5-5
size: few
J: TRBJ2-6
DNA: TGTGCCAGCAGCTACAGGGGCTCTGGGGCCAACGTCCTGACTTTC
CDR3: CASSYRGSGANVLTF

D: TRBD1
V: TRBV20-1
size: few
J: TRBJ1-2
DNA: TGCAGTGCTCCGGGACAGGGACCCTATGGCTACACCTTC
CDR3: CSAPGQGPYGYTF

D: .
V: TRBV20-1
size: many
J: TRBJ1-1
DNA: TGCAGTGCCCCTCGGGCACTCGGGACTGAAGCTTTCTTT
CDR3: CSAPRALGTEAFF

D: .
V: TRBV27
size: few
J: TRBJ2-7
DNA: TGTGCCAGCAGTTCCTACAGTACTTCGACCTACGAGCAGTACTTC
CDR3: CASSSYSTSTYEQYF

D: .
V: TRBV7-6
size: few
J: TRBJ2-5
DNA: TGTGCCAGCAGCTTAGTATTGGAGTTGGGAGAGACCCAGTACTTC
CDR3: CASSLVLELGETQYF